The sequence of this TCR beta chain was determined in a study of T cells in Graves' hyperthyroidism and ophthalmopathy (dated by TCRdb to about 2019). For the study in its entirety: TCR V-J signatures able to tell the groups apart were searched for in a discovery cohort of 100 or so patients, of whom 40 to 45 had Graves' ophthalmopathy and 55 to 65 had stable Graves' hyperthyroidism. The 100 discovery patients were divided at random into training and test sets in a 7:3 ratio. Thyroid tissue and blood T-cell repertoires from six Graves' hyperthyroidism patients were also compared in the study. The paper describes TCR Vbeta CDR3 sequencing of about 140 peripheral blood samples, made up of some 40 ophthalmopathy patients, around 78 hyperthyroidism patients and roughly 17 progressor patients. After blood sampling, hyperthyroidism patients were treated with methimazole at a starting dose of 30 mg daily, and ophthalmopathy patients were treated with high-dose intravenous methylprednisolone. An independent validation cohort of around 19 hyperthyroidism patients and more than 15 patients who later progressed to ophthalmopathy tested prospective prediction of ophthalmopathy. General study outcomes and caveats: A 13 V-J signature model separated ophthalmopathy from stable hyperthyroidism, with roughly 88% sensitivity and 81.08% specificity in cross-validation and 80%/75% in testing. Sample size was not statistically predetermined, and blinding of investigators to group allocation was not performed. Most expanded thyroid clonotypes (frequency above 0.001) were also detected in blood, suggesting blood repertoires may reflect thyroid immune responses. During validation, the model predicted progression to ophthalmopathy a median of around 7 months ahead of onset, with just under 71% sensitivity and around 73% specificity.

As to this clonotype: Its specific antigen is unknown. Just one base apart from a much larger clone, this may be a read error.

Amplification of TCR beta CDR3 regions was carried out from RNA transcripts. A first-round RT-PCR of the TCR CDR3 used the HTBI primer set with the Qiagen OneStep RT-PCR kit. A second multiplex PCR round built the libraries, followed by size selection and purification. Sequencing of the libraries was done on an Illumina HiSeq2000 using paired-end 100 bp reads. The original pipeline was this. SOAPnuke was used to process the raw data, removing reads that contained adapters or uncalled bases, had a mean Phred below 15, or lacked an exact match to the constant primer or identifier. COPE v1.2.5 was used to merge the high-quality paired reads, and each unique nucleotide sequence was defined as a clonotype. MiTCR v1.1 was used to align clonotypes to the IMGT TRBV, TRBD and TRBJ reference segments. The analysis was restricted to V-J combinations with a frequency above 0.0001, which together covered just over 99% of the repertoires. A TCS score was defined as the ratio of F50 (clonal expansion) to E x V (chaos), with BLOSUM62-based TCRdist applied between CDR3 peptides within each V-J. Welch's t-statistics and random forest reduced roughly 540 V-J features to roughly 13, which were used in a naive Bayes classifier (R e1071). The similarity between thyroid and blood repertoires was quantified using the Morisita-Horn index. In-frame beta chains were kept once TCRdb had trimmed the public reads at Q25 with fastp and called clones with MiXCR. Each entry merges the rows of one CDR3 protein and shows their most common DNA and genes. TCRdb, not the authors, supplied the V and J calls. The sample contains 500,000 to 750,000 distinct CDR3 sequences, around 42% of them found a single time. More than 7% of the sample is in the top ten clones.

From the cysteine up to the phenylalanine, the CDR3 has a length of 14 residues. The entry retains the CDR3 DNA only, 42 bases that are in frame from base 1. V is cut by 5 bases and J by 3 bases, and the space between the germline ends is 14 bases. Looking up the germline V gene yields CDR1 SGHRS and CDR2 YFSETQ. Stable Graves' hyperthyroidism was defined as the absence of progression to ophthalmopathy over 18 months of follow-up. Hyperthyroidism patients were newly diagnosed, had a disease duration of under 2 months, and were aged 18 to 65 years. Any patient with an uncontrolled infection, another autoimmune disease, pregnancy or lactation was excluded. Diagnoses relied on clinical symptoms, serum thyroxine and TRAb, thyroid ultrasound and orbital computed tomography. Total RNA was extracted using Trizol reagent, and RNA quality was assessed on an Agilent 2100 Bioanalyzer.

The sequenced sample was peripheral blood or thyroid tissue (not recorded which). The chain uses TRBV5-1 and TRBJ2-5, with TRBD2 as a weak D call on 5 bases. This receptor was taken from a woman aged 18 to 35 with Graves' hyperthyroidism. The bases read TGCGCCAGCAGAAGCCGCCCCGGGGAAGAGACCCAGTACTTC. It translates as CASRSRPGEETQYF.